The entry that follows covers one T cell receptor (beta chain) sequence. This entry belongs to a study of blood T cell repertoires in COVID-19. Study in general: Samples of COVID-19 (acute and convalescent) were obtained from the United States, Italy and Spain. PBMCs, B-cell-depleted T cells, or T cells provided the cDNA or gDNA that made up the material.

This table comes from immunoSEQ multiplex PCR, and its TCRdb copy is limited to in-frame clones, with some not included. The data hold roughly 210,000 clones, with more than 75% observed a single time. The CDR3 is 15 amino acids. CDR1 LNHDA and CDR2 SQIVND come from the germline V gene (reference sequence). The V and J ends lost 4 bases and 0 bases, in that order; junction bases with no gene match: 3. The study recruited people aged about 18 to 95 years across around 24 US areas. Sequencing was carried out using PBMCs or T cells enriched from blood (not recorded which). The TCR originated in a man aged 25 to 40 in a cohort exposed to, infected with or recovered from COVID-19 (not recorded which). V gene TRBV19 combines with J gene TRBJ1-3; 7 positions match TRBD1. Here the CDR3 DNA reads TGTGCCAGTAGTAGGGGACAGTCCTCTGGAAACACCATATATTTT. It translates to CASSRGQSSGNTIYF.